One sample yielded the 5 T cell receptor beta chains listed below, sequenced in a study of post-analysis software for immune sequencing data. Each TCR beta cDNA library carried unique molecular identifiers. MiXCR, applied by TCRdb to the PCR reads, yields one record per CDR3 protein. The sample has around 700,000 distinct CDR3 sequences; around 64% are singletons. These TCRs' antigens remain unknown. General observations from the study: Higher frequency in patients than in controls was seen for five TRBV segments, with TRBV5-6, TRBV5-1 and TRBV20-1 among them.

Sequencing was performed on blood. Receptor source: a girl aged 2-10 years with multiple sclerosis.

The J gene is TRBJ2-5, the V gene TRBV29-1; tentatively, D is TRBD2 (5 bases). The V and J ends lost 4 bases and 13 bases respectively, with 22 bases between them. The CDR3 contains 13 residues. Germline V lookup: CDR1 SQVTM, CDR2 ANQGSEA. CDR3 coding DNA: TGCAGCGTTGCGACCAGGCTAGCCCACGAGCGGTACTTC. Amino acids: CSVATRLAHERYF. The full variable domain, completed using reference TRBV29-1 and TRBJ2-5, is SAVISQKPSRDICQRGTSLTIQCQVDSQVTMMFWYRQQPGQSLTLIATANQGSEATYESGFVIDKFPISRPNLTFSTLTVSNMSPEDSSIYLCSVATRLAHERYFGPGTRLLVL.

V is TRBV5-1 and J is TRBJ2-3; unclear D gene. V dropped 0 bases and J dropped 2 bases, with 7 bases sitting between them. The germline V gene has CDR1 SGHRS and CDR2 YFSETQ. The CDR3 spans 14 residues. CDR3 nucleotides: TGCGCCAGCAGCTTGGGCTACTTCACAGATACGCAGTATTTT. Amino acids: CASSLGYFTDTQYF.

The CDR3 region has the DNA TGTGCCAGCAGTCCACGGGGGACAGGGGGCGAGCCTAGCACAGATACGCAGTATTTT. Its protein is CASSPRGTGGEPSTDTQYF. The gene calls are TRBV6-1 and TRBJ2-3, with 12 positions matching TRBD1. The CDR3 runs 19 residues. V shed 5 bases and J 0 bases; nucleotides not matched to a gene: 12. Germline lookup yields CDR1 MNHNS and CDR2 SASEGT.

The chain joins TRBV10-2 to TRBJ2-1; the match to TRBD2 covers 10 bases. Germline V gives CDR1 WSHSY, CDR2 SAAADI. This CDR3 comprises 16 residues. V trimming: 2 bases; J trimming: 3 bases; junction bases outside the gene matches: 4. This chain's CDR3 is CASSEKGLAFYNEQFF. The CDR3 DNA sequence: TGCGCCAGCAGTGAGAAGGGACTAGCGTTCTACAATGAGCAGTTCTTC.

This clonotype has more than one count but fewer than ten. CDR3 in amino acids: CSAGTAPDTEAFF. In DNA form, the CDR3 reads TGCAGTGCCGGGACCGCCCCCGACACTGAAGCTTTCTTT. The V call is TRBV20-1, the J call TRBJ1-1; possibly TRBD1 for D (5 bases). CDR1 and CDR2 from the germline V gene are DFQATT and SNEGSKA (reference sequence). CDR3 length: 13 amino acids. The V gene lost 6 bases and the J gene lost 3 bases, with 14 bases spanning the gap.